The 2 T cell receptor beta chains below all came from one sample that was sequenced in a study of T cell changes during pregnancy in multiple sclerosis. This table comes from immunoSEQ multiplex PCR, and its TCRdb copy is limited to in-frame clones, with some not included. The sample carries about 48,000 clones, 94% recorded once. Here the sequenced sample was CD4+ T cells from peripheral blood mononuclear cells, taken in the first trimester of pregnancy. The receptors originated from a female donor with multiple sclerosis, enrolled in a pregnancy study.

Here the CDR3 reads CAISESRGTQYF. For the CDR3, the DNA is TGTGCCATCAGTGAGTCGCGGGGGACCCAGTACTTC. The chain employs TRBV10-3 and TRBJ2-5; weak D call: TRBD2 (6 bases). The germline V gene encodes CDR1 ENHRY and CDR2 SYGVKD. V lost 0 bases and J lost 7, with 6 bases in between. The CDR3 covers 12 residues.

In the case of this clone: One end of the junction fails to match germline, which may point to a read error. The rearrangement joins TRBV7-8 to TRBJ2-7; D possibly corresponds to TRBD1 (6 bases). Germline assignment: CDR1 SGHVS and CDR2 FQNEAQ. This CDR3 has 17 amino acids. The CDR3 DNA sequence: TGTGCCTCCAAACCCTCCCCGACAGGCCACCGATCCTTCGAGCAGTACTTC. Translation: CASKPSPTGHRSFEQYF.